This T cell receptor (beta chain) was documented in a study of glioma-infiltrating T cells. The CDR3 consists of 16 residues. Trimming removed 0 bases at V and 0 bases at J, with 12 bases between. Per germline, CDR1 LGHNA and CDR2 YNFKEQ. Findings and limits, study-wide: Tissue and blood shared very few CDR3 sequences. Tissue-blood divergence was below expectation in non-neoplastic patients, above in gliomas.

TCR alpha and beta CDR3 regions were amplified from RNA using iRepertoire nested multiplex PCR. Input was roughly 85-450 ng of tissue mRNA or PBMC total RNA. TCRdb re-called the multiplex PCR reads with MiXCR, one entry per CDR3 protein. Counted here are about 180,000 distinct CDR3 sequences, around 45% occurring once; the ten biggest clones make up roughly 5.2%. Note on this clonotype: Antigen specificity is unknown.

The rearrangement joins TRBV4-2 to TRBJ2-7; D might be TRBD1 (6 bases). Sequences were obtained from glioma tissue, nonneoplastic brain tissue, or PBMCs (not recorded which). This receptor was taken from a human donor with low-grade glioma or glioblastoma, undergoing nonglioma brain surgery, or in good health (not recorded which). The CDR3 reads CASSQETGRTSYEQYF. The DNA for the CDR3 is TGTGCCAGCAGCCAAGAGACAGGCAGAACCTCCTACGAGCAGTACTTC.